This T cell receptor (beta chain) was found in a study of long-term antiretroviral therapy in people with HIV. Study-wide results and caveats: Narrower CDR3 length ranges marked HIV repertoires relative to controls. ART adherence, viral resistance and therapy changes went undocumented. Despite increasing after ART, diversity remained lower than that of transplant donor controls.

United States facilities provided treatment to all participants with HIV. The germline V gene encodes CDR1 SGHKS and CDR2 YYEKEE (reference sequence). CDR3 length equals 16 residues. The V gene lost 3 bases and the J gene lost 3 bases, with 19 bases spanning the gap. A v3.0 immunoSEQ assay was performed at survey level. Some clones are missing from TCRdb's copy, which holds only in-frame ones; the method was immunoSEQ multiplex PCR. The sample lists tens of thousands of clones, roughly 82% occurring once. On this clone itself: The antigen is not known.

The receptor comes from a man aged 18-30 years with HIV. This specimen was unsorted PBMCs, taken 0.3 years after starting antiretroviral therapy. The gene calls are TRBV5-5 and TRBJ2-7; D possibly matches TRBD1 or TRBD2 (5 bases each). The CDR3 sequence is CASSSRGPLRGYEQYF. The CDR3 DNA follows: TGTGCCAGCAGCTCCCGGGGACCACTCAGAGGCTACGAGCAGTACTTC.